Each of the 16 T cell receptor beta chains below was sequenced from the same sample in a study of metastatic and nonmetastatic thyroid tumors. Not a single patient had been given any form of treatment at any point before undergoing thyroid surgery. TCRdb redid the clone calls on the PCR reads using MiXCR. This table holds roughly 32,000 clones, roughly 7.1% found once. Sequencing used blood. The receptors shown here come from a female donor with papillary thyroid cancer or a benign thyroid nodule (not recorded which). Some clones in this sample may be carry-over from other donors' samples.

This clone was found many times. The gene calls are TRBV6-2 or TRBV6-3 and TRBJ1-4; 11 bases map to TRBD1. The CDR3 runs 15 residues. V lost 6 bases to trimming and J lost 8 bases; unmatched junction nucleotides: 8. CDR1 and CDR2 (germline): MNHEY, SVGEGT. The CDR3 protein is CASSEAGTGGEKLFF. As DNA, the CDR3 is TGTGCCAGCAGCGAAGCCGGGACAGGGGGAGAAAAACTGTTTTTT.

This clone came up many times. The chain carries TRBV6-5 and TRBJ1-5; D gene unclear. Germline V CDR1 and CDR2: MNHEY, SVGAGI. V was clipped by 0 bases and J by 6 bases, with 9 bases between them. The CDR3 runs 14 residues. Here the CDR3 reads CASSYSGMSQPQHF. The CDR3 nucleotides read TGTGCCAGCAGTTACTCAGGGATGAGTCAGCCCCAGCATTTT.

This clone was picked up many times. The V and J genes are TRBV4-3 and TRBJ2-5; D possibly matches TRBD1 or TRBD2 (5 bases each). Deletions cut 0 bases from V and 4 bases from J, with 15 bases between. Per the germline V gene, CDR1 is LGHNA and CDR2 is YSLEER. The CDR3 is 16 amino acids. CDR3 DNA sequence: TGCGCCAGCAGCCAAGATAGTGGGACCCCCCGAGAGACCCAGTACTTC. Encoded protein: CASSQDSGTPRETQYF.

The chain employs TRBV6-1 and TRBJ2-7, with D tentatively TRBD1 (7 bases). Trimming stripped 8 bases from V and 2 bases from J, with 16 bases between. Germline values: CDR1 MNHNS, CDR2 SASEGT. The CDR3 has 14 residues. Here the CDR3 DNA reads TGTGCCAGCCGCGGGACAGTGTTTACCTACGAGCAGTACTTC. Protein sequence: CASRGTVFTYEQYF.

The sample holds many counts of this clone. The chain employs TRBV12-3 or TRBV12-4 and TRBJ1-2, with 7 nucleotides matching TRBD1. The CDR3 sequence is 15 residues long. Trimming cost V 5 bases and J 6 bases; bases outside gene matches: 12. DNA for the CDR3: TGTGCCAGCAGTCCACAAGACAGGGAACCAGATGGCTACACCTTC. Its protein is CASSPQDREPDGYTF.

This clone was picked up many times. The V gene is TRBV6-1, the J gene TRBJ1-2; perhaps TRBD1 as D (6 bases). The V end was cut by 1 base, the J end by 4 bases, with 10 bases between. Germline V lookup: CDR1 MNHNS, CDR2 SASEGT. CDR3 length: 14 residues. The CDR3 DNA follows: TGTGCCAGCAGTGAAGGTTCAGGGGTCTATGGCTACACCTTC. Its protein is CASSEGSGVYGYTF.

This clone was observed many times. This chain links TRBV28 with TRBJ1-1; maybe TRBD1 (5 bases). The V end was cut by 1 base, the J end by 5 bases, with 14 bases between. Germline assignment: CDR1 MDHEN and CDR2 SYDVKM. The CDR3 length is 15 residues. The CDR3 protein is CASSLFREGWTEAFF. DNA for the CDR3: TGTGCCAGCAGTTTATTCAGGGAAGGATGGACTGAAGCTTTCTTT.

This clone has a count of ten or more. In DNA, the CDR3 is TGTGCCAGCAGCCTATACAGGAGCTACGAGCAGTACTTC. Translated, it gives CASSLYRSYEQYF. The rearrangement joins TRBV3-1 to TRBJ2-7; D might be TRBD1 (5 bases). CDR3 length equals 13 residues. V was trimmed by 4 bases and J by 3 bases, leaving 10 bases between them. Germline V gene lookup returns CDR1 LGHDT and CDR2 YNNKEL (reference sequence).

This clone showed up just a few times. The V and J genes are TRBV11-2 and TRBJ2-1; the match to TRBD1 covers 9 bases. CDR1 is SGHAT and CDR2 is FQNNGV in the germline V gene. The CDR3 consists of 15 residues. V dropped 4 bases and J dropped 2; count of bases not matched to a gene: 3. The CDR3 is CASSSGQGPYNEQFF. For the CDR3, the DNA is TGTGCCAGCAGCTCGGGACAGGGTCCCTACAATGAGCAGTTCTTC.

This clone was found many times. The V and J genes are TRBV6-1 and TRBJ2-3; no clear D gene. The CDR3 sequence is 13 residues long. The germline CDR1 and CDR2 sequences are MNHNS and SASEGT. V was clipped by 0 bases and J by 9 bases, with 10 bases between them. CDR3 in amino acids: CASSEADRKTQYF. In DNA form, the CDR3 reads TGTGCCAGCAGTGAAGCGGATAGGAAGACGCAGTATTTT.

This clone was recorded at least ten times. The V call is TRBV4-2, the J call TRBJ1-3; D call uncertain. CDR3 length: 15 residues. Germline CDR1 is LGHNA and CDR2 is YNFKEQ. Trimming took 0 bases from V and 0 from J, leaving 6 bases between them. CDR3 nucleotides: TGTGCCAGCAGCCAAGATTCGCGCTCTGGAAACACCATATATTTT. This sequence encodes CASSQDSRSGNTIYF.

This clone has at least ten counts. The chain recombines TRBV20-1 with TRBJ2-1; TRBD1 might be the D (7 bases). The V end lost 1 base, the J end lost 8 bases, and 18 bases lay between the germline ends. The CDR3 runs to 15 residues. Germline assignment: CDR1 DFQATT and CDR2 SNEGSKA (reference sequence). Here the CDR3 reads CSARGKQGRRDEQFF. In DNA form, the CDR3 reads TGCAGTGCTAGAGGCAAACAGGGGAGGAGGGATGAGCAGTTCTTC.

This clone has at least ten counts. The chain recombines TRBV20-1 with TRBJ1-2, with D possibly TRBD1 on 6 matching bases. This CDR3 has 11 residues. Germline V gene sequence: CDR1 DFQATT, CDR2 SNEGSKA (reference sequence). The V end was cut by 4 bases, the J end by 7 bases, with 10 bases between. The CDR3, as DNA: TGCAGTGCTACGACAGGCCCTGGCTACACCTTC. It encodes CSATTGPGYTF.

This clone was counted many times. The chain employs TRBV6-2 or TRBV6-3 and TRBJ1-6; D gene unclear. V was cut by 5 bases and J by 8 bases, with 10 bases left in between. CDR1 is MNHEY and CDR2 is SVGEGT in the germline V gene. This CDR3 is built from 13 residues. The CDR3 here is CASSTDWDSPLHF. Here the CDR3 DNA reads TGTGCCAGCAGTACGGACTGGGATTCACCCCTCCACTTT.

The chain employs TRBV20-1 and TRBJ2-5; 8 bases are shared with TRBD1. V lost 1 base to trimming and J lost 2 bases; unmatched junction nucleotides: 6. The length of the CDR3 is 15 residues. Germline assignment: CDR1 DFQATT and CDR2 SNEGSKA (reference sequence). The CDR3 DNA is TGCAGTGCTAGAGGGCTGGGACAGGAGCAAGAGACCCAGTACTTC. It specifies CSARGLGQEQETQYF.

In this sample, this clone is medium-sized (0.01 to 0.1%). The J gene is TRBJ1-3, the V gene TRBV15; D is perhaps TRBD1 (5 bases). The V and J ends lost 5 bases and 9 bases respectively, with 11 bases between them. The CDR3 loop spans 12 amino acids. CDR1 and CDR2 (germline): LNHNV, YYDKDF (reference sequence). The CDR3 DNA reads TGTGCCACCAGCGGGGACTTCTCCACCATATATTTT. This sequence encodes CATSGDFSTIYF.